This is a list of T cell receptor beta chains from one sample in a study of shared clonotypes between healthy human individuals. The table came from immunoSEQ multiplex PCR; TCRdb's copy has only in-frame clones and leaves some out. The sample holds hundreds of thousands of clones; 90% to 95% are singletons and the top ten take roughly 24%. Sequencing input: naive CD8+ T cells sorted from blood. Every receptor here comes from a man aged 30-40 years in good health. The CDR3 runs from the conserved cysteine through the conserved F or W. Fields, in order: D gene, J gene, clone size, V gene, CDR3 DNA, CDR3 protein. A D gene is named only where the DNA matches it firmly. The size field is filled for only some rows; it gives once, few, many or a size class.

NA,TRBJ2-1,NA,TRBV7-6,TGTGCCAGCAGCTTGGAACGGGGAACCTACAATGAGCAGTTCTTC,CASSLERGTYNEQFF
NA,TRBJ2-1,NA,TRBV7-9,TGTGCCAGCAGCCGTAGGGGGGGTTACAATGAGCAGTTCTTC,CASSRRGGYNEQFF
TRBD2,TRBJ2-7,once,TRBV6-1,TGTGCCAGCAGCCTAACTAGCGGAACCTACGAGCAGTACTTC,CASSLTSGTYEQYF
NA,TRBJ2-7,NA,TRBV5-4,TGTGCCAGCAGCTGGGGGGATTCCTCCTACGAGCAGTACTTC,CASSWGDSSYEQYF
NA,TRBJ2-5,NA,TRBV9,TGTGCCAGCAGCGTCGGTACACAAGAGACCCAGTACTTC,CASSVGTQETQYF
TRBD1,TRBJ2-7,few,TRBV19,TGTGCCACCACGACAGGGGCTAGCTCCTACGAGCAGTACTTC,CATTTGASSYEQYF
NA,TRBJ2-1,NA,TRBV29-1,TGCAGCGCCCACTTTATCTCCTACAATGAGCAGTTCTTC,CSAHFISYNEQFF
NA,TRBJ2-7,NA,TRBV11-2,TGTGCCAGCAGCTTAGAGGCAGTTTCGTACGAGCAGTACTTC,CASSLEAVSYEQYF
NA,TRBJ1-1,once,TRBV9,TGTGCCAGCAGCGTAGATGGGAACATGAACACTGAAGCTTTCTTT,CASSVDGNMNTEAFF
TRBD1,TRBJ1-1,NA,TRBV7-9,TGTGCCAGCAGGACAGGGGGCCAGAACACTGAAGCTTTCTTT,CASRTGGQNTEAFF
NA,TRBJ2-2,NA,TRBV13,TGTGCCAGCAGCTTAGTCCCCGGGGAGCTGTTTTTT,CASSLVPGELFF
NA,TRBJ1-2,NA,TRBV19,TGTGCCAGTAGTATAGTTGACTCCCTTACACGCGGCTACACCTTC,CASSIVDSLTRGYTF
NA,TRBJ2-1,NA,TRBV29-1,TGCAGCGTTGAAGATTCGGCCGAGCATGAGCAGTTCTTC,CSVEDSAEHEQFF
NA,TRBJ1-4,NA,TRBV7-8,TGTGCCAGCAGCTTAGGGGGCGCCGGTGAAAAACTGTTTTTT,CASSLGGAGEKLFF
NA,TRBJ2-1,once,TRBV29-1,TGCAGCGCGCCCGACACCTACAATGAGCAGTTCTTC,CSAPDTYNEQFF
NA,TRBJ1-5,NA,TRBV4-2,TGTGCCAGCAGCCATCTGTCCCAGCCCCAGCATTTT,CASSHLSQPQHF
TRBD2,TRBJ2-1,once,TRBV7-9,TGTGCCAGCAGCTTTATCTCAGCGGGGACCAATGAGCAGTTCTTC,CASSFISAGTNEQFF
TRBD1,TRBJ1-1,NA,TRBV11-2,TGTGCCGGGTCCGGACAGGGGATGAACACTGAAGCTTTCTTT,CAGSGQGMNTEAFF
NA,TRBJ1-2,NA,TRBV4-1,TGCGCCAGCAGCCAAGCGTTTACCGGGACGGACCATCAAATCTATGGCTACACCTTC,CASSQAFTGTDHQIYGYTF
TRBD2,TRBJ2-1,NA,TRBV28,TGTGCCAGCAGTTCCCGTCCGGCGGGAGTCGCGAATGAGCAGTTCTTC,CASSSRPAGVANEQFF
TRBD1,TRBJ2-5,once,TRBV7-9,TGTGCCAGCAGCCTAACCCCGGGACAGGGGAAAGAGACCCAGTACTTC,CASSLTPGQGKETQYF
TRBD2,TRBJ2-5,NA,TRBV29-1,TGCAGCGTTGATGGTTGGACTAGCGGGAGTGGGGGTTTGGAGACCCAGTACTTC,CSVDGWTSGSGGLETQYF
NA,TRBJ2-7,NA,TRBV7-9,TGTGCCAGCACCCAAGGGGCGCTCCATAGGTACGAGCAGTACTTC,CASTQGALHRYEQYF
TRBD2,TRBJ2-3,NA,TRBV10-2,TGCGCCAGCAGTGAGTTAACTAGCGGCCCACGCACAGATACGCAGTATTTT,CASSELTSGPRTDTQYF
TRBD2,TRBJ2-7,NA,TRBV28,TGTGCCAGCAGTCTCCTGGTAGCGGGAGACGACGAGCAGTACTTC,CASSLLVAGDDEQYF
NA,TRBJ2-2,once,TRBV6-6,TGTGCCAGCACTATTGGGGGGGCGCGTCCCGGGGAGCTGTTTTTT,CASTIGGARPGELFF
TRBD1,TRBJ1-4,NA,TRBV6-1,TGTGCCAGCAGTGCCCGGGACAGGGGGCGCGAAAAACTGTTTTTT,CASSARDRGREKLFF
NA,TRBJ2-2,few,TRBV7-9,TGTGCCAGCAGCTGGACAGTACCGAACACCGGGGAGCTGTTTTTT,CASSWTVPNTGELFF
TRBD1,TRBJ2-1,NA,TRBV2,TGTGCCAGCAGTGAGGGGCCCGACAGGGGGTGGATCAATGAGCAGTTCTTC,CASSEGPDRGWINEQFF
NA,TRBJ2-1,NA,TRBV9,TGTGCCAGCAACCCCGAGGGAGCGTCTCCCCACAATGAGCAGTTCTTC,CASNPEGASPHNEQFF
TRBD2,TRBJ2-1,NA,TRBV28,TGTGCCAGCAGCCCCACTAGCGGGAGGGCTCCGGCAGACAATGAGCAGTTCTTC,CASSPTSGRAPADNEQFF
TRBD2,TRBJ2-5,NA,TRBV28,TGTGCCAGCAGTCCTACGGCAACTAGCGGAGAAGAGACCCAGTACTTC,CASSPTATSGEETQYF
NA,TRBJ2-1,NA,TRBV29-1,TGCAGCGTTTCAGGGCACAATGAGCAGTTCTTC,CSVSGHNEQFF
TRBD2,TRBJ2-7,NA,TRBV9,TGTGCCAGCAGCGTAAAGACTAGCGGGCACGAGCAGTACTTC,CASSVKTSGHEQYF
NA,TRBJ1-2,NA,TRBV5-1,TGCGCCAGCAGCAATGGCGTGGGGTTCGGGGGAGGTAACTATGGCTACACCTTC,CASSNGVGFGGGNYGYTF
TRBD2,TRBJ2-7,NA,TRBV28,TGTGCCAGCAGTCGCCAGCGGGGCACCTCCTACGAGCAGTACTTC,CASSRQRGTSYEQYF
NA,TRBJ2-5,NA,TRBV7-3,TGTGCCAGCAGCTTAAGGTTCCAAGAGACCCAGTACTTC,CASSLRFQETQYF
NA,TRBJ2-1,NA,TRBV15,TGTGCCACCAGCAGAACAGGGGCGGGAGCCTACAATGAGCAGTTCTTC,CATSRTGAGAYNEQFF
NA,TRBJ1-2,NA,TRBV5-1,TGCGCCAGCAGCCCGCGGAGGCCAGCTAACTATGGCTACACCTTC,CASSPRRPANYGYTF
TRBD1,TRBJ1-2,NA,TRBV29-1,TGCAGCGTTATTGACAGGGGTAACTATGGCTACACCTTC,CSVIDRGNYGYTF
NA,TRBJ2-7,NA,TRBV11-2,TGTGCCAGCAGCTTTAACGCCTACGAGCAGTACTTC,CASSFNAYEQYF